What follows are 6 T cell receptor beta chains derived from one specimen sequenced in a study of T-cell memory formation after mild COVID-19. TCRdb used MiXCR to reprocess the 5' RACE reads, holding one entry per CDR3 protein. The sample contains 250,000 to 350,000 distinct CDR3 sequences, roughly 15% of which appear only once. Sequenced: PBMCs or a T cell subset sorted from them (not recorded which). The origin of the receptors is a man aged 18 to 29 who had mild COVID-19 (a few samples of this study predate the infection). Cell type and time point are not known.

Here the CDR3 reads CASSPFGGGGPSGNTIYF. For the CDR3, the DNA is TGTGCCAGCAGCCCATTCGGGGGAGGGGGACCCTCTGGAAACACCATATATTTT. This rearrangement joins TRBV7-6 to TRBJ1-3; tentatively, D is TRBD1 (6 bases). The V gene's germline CDR1 is SGHVS and CDR2 FNYEAQ. With 5 bases removed from V and 0 bases from J, the gap between germline ends came to 20 bases. The CDR3 is 18 amino acids.

This clonotype was seen at least ten times. This rearrangement joins TRBV28 to TRBJ2-5; D is tentatively TRBD1 or TRBD2 (6 bases each). This CDR3 contains 14 residues. CDR1 MDHEN and CDR2 SYDVKM come from the germline V gene. V was pared by 8 bases and J by 2 bases, with 15 bases between. The CDR3 DNA reads TGTGCCAGCTCAAAGGGGGGCGTTCAAGAGACCCAGTACTTC. Protein product: CASSKGGVQETQYF.

J is TRBJ2-5 and V is TRBV12-3 or TRBV12-4; 8 nucleotides agree with TRBD1. V shed 5 bases, J shed 9 bases, and the junction held 5 bases outside the gene matches. This CDR3 has 12 amino acids. The CDR3 spells CASSGQGRAQYF. DNA of the CDR3: TGTGCCAGCAGTGGACAGGGTAGGGCCCAGTACTTC.

The genes are TRBV20-1 and TRBJ1-6, with 8 bases identical to TRBD1. Germline V lookup: CDR1 DFQATT, CDR2 SNEGSKA (reference sequence). CDR3 length equals 16 residues. The trim removed 0 bases at V and 14 bases at J, leaving 15 bases unmatched. DNA for the CDR3: TGCAGTGCTAGAGATAGACTGAAGGACAGGGTGAAGGCCCTCCACTTT. This codes for CSARDRLKDRVKALHF.

The rearrangement uses TRBV6-1 and TRBJ2-5; no clear D. The CDR3 length is 13 residues. The ends were cut back, 2 bases at V and 3 bases at J, with 7 bases in the middle. CDR1 MNHNS and CDR2 SASEGT come from the germline V gene. This chain's CDR3 is CASSESYKETQYF. CDR3 DNA: TGTGCCAGCAGTGAATCGTATAAAGAGACCCAGTACTTC.

This clonotype has more than one count but fewer than ten. The chain is built from TRBV7-9 and TRBJ2-3; unclear D gene. This CDR3 comprises 13 residues. V gave up 5 bases and J gave up 0 bases, with 6 bases separating them. Looked up from germline, CDR1 is SEHNR and CDR2 is FQNEAQ (reference sequence). The CDR3 loop reads CASSNPSTDTQYF. CDR3 coding DNA: TGTGCCAGCAGCAATCCTAGCACAGATACGCAGTATTTT.